This T cell receptor (beta chain) came from a study of vaccination and CD4 T cells after COVID-19. Study-level background: Overlapping spike peptides of SARS-CoV-2, HCoV-NL63, HCoV-OC43 and HCoV-229E stimulated the cells. Findings of the study overall: Early post-infection timepoints were missing, and relatively few convalescent patients were studied.

As to treatment: roughly 10-day PBMC culture with coronavirus spike peptide pools or control peptides (ViraFEST assay). CDR1 and CDR2 from the germline V gene are MNHNS and SASEGT. The length of the CDR3 is 15 residues. The ends were cut back, 2 bases at V and 7 bases at J, with 12 bases in the middle. Sequencing of the DNA from cultured CD4+ T cells was carried out with the Oncomine TCR Beta short-read assay. The template was genomic DNA from cultured CD4+ T cells. TCRdb reanalysed the PCR reads using MiXCR and keeps one entry per CDR3 protein. The sample lists over 8,000 distinct CDR3 sequences, roughly three fifths occurring once. This clonotype was recorded a few times. What it recognizes is unknown.

The source material was CD4+ T cells from blood, cultured in vitro. The chain has TRBV6-1 and TRBJ1-6, with a tentative D call TRBD1 (5 bases). The sequence was obtained from a human donor who had recovered from COVID-19. CDR3 DNA sequence: TGTGCCAGCAGTGAACGGCCAGGGTTAAATTCACCCCTCCACTTT. It codes for CASSERPGLNSPLHF.